The 25 T cell receptor beta chains in this list originate from one sample, sequenced in a study of blood T cell repertoires in COVID-19. The method was immunoSEQ multiplex PCR; TCRdb's version includes in-frame clones alone and lacks a portion of them. The table lists roughly 46,000 clones, around nine tenths of them singletons. The sample comprised peripheral blood. Source of these receptors: a human donor with active COVID-19. The donor label of this sample is uncertain.

The chain joins TRBV7-8 to TRBJ2-3; the match to TRBD1 covers 7 bases. Unmatched junction bases numbered 6, after V lost 5 bases and J lost 4 bases. The CDR3 contains 14 residues. CDR1 SGHVS and CDR2 FQNEAQ come from the germline V gene. CDR3 sequence: CASSLGQAPDTQYF. The CDR3 bases are TGTGCCAGCAGCCTCGGACAGGCCCCAGATACGCAGTATTTT. Based on the CDR3 plus reference TRBV7-8 and TRBJ2-3, the full variable domain is GAGVSQSPRYKVAKRGQDVALRCDPISGHVSLFWYQQALGQGPEFLTYFQNEAQLDKSGLPSDRFFAERPEGSVSTLKIQRTQQEDSAVYLCASSLGQAPDTQYFGPGTRLTVL.

This chain connects TRBV5-1 to TRBJ1-2, with unresolved D. The CDR3 is 13 amino acids. The germline V gene has CDR1 SGHRS and CDR2 YFSETQ. The V end was cut by 4 bases, the J end by 4 bases, with 11 bases between. This CDR3 reads CASSVDSSYGYTF. The CDR3 region has the DNA TGCGCCAGCAGCGTGGATAGCTCCTATGGCTACACCTTC.

The V and J genes are TRBV5-1 and TRBJ1-1, with D unclear. The V gene's germline CDR1 is SGHRS and CDR2 YFSETQ. This CDR3 comprises 14 residues. V lost 0 bases and J lost 6, with 12 bases in between. CDR3 sequence reads: CASSLVPVSAEAFF. The CDR3, as DNA: TGCGCCAGCAGCTTGGTCCCGGTATCGGCTGAAGCTTTCTTT. Drawing the rest from reference TRBV5-1 and TRBJ1-1, the complete variable domain is KAGVTQTPRYLIKTRGQQVTLSCSPISGHRSVSWYQQTPGQGLQFLFEYFSETQRNKGNFPGRFSGRQFSNSRSEMNVSTLELGDSALYLCASSLVPVSAEAFFGQGTRLTVV.

This sequence joins TRBV2 and TRBJ1-6; no firm D call. There are 15 residues in the CDR3. V was trimmed by 9 bases and J by 6 bases, leaving 18 bases between them. Germline CDR1 reads SNHLY; CDR2 reads FYNNEI. The CDR3 DNA reads as TGTGCCAGTAGGTTGGGTGGGCCCCTTAATTCACCCCTCCACTTT. It is translated as CASRLGGPLNSPLHF.

The genes are TRBV5-6 and TRBJ2-1; D uncertain. Per the germline V gene, CDR1 is SGHDT and CDR2 is YYEEEE. The germline V and J ends were trimmed by 4 bases and 7 bases, with 9 bases remaining between them. This CDR3 has 12 residues. Here the CDR3 reads CASSLRLNEQFF. Written as DNA, the CDR3 is TGTGCCAGCAGCCTCAGGTTGAATGAGCAGTTCTTC.

J is TRBJ2-3 and V is TRBV19, with 11 bases identical to TRBD1. The germline CDR1 and CDR2 sequences are LNHDA and SQIVND (reference sequence). The CDR3 is made up of 15 amino acids. The V segment lost 8 bases and the J segment 3 bases; nucleotides outside the gene matches: 7. The chain's CDR3 is CASGSDRGRTDTQYF. CDR3 nucleotide sequence: TGTGCCAGTGGATCGGACAGGGGGCGAACAGATACGCAGTATTTT.

This chain uses TRBV16 with TRBJ1-1; TRBD1 is a possible D gene (6 bases). Per germline, CDR1 KGHSY and CDR2 FQNENV. Trimming removed 0 bases from V and 3 bases from J, with 11 bases in between. The CDR3 sequence is 15 residues long. CDR3 sequence (DNA): TGTGCCAGCAGCCAATCTCAGGGGAGGGACACTGAAGCTTTCTTT. It is translated as CASSQSQGRDTEAFF.

This chain connects TRBV2 to TRBJ2-5; D is ambiguous. The CDR3 consists of 12 residues. From germline, CDR1 is SNHLY and CDR2 FYNNEI. V dropped 7 bases and J dropped 5 bases, with 11 bases sitting between them. The CDR3 sequence: CASTRPGETQYF. CDR3 bases: TGTGCCAGCACTAGGCCCGGGGAGACCCAGTACTTC.

J is TRBJ2-2 and V is TRBV9; 10 bases are shared with TRBD1. The CDR3 spans 16 residues. Germline V gene lookup returns CDR1 SGDLS and CDR2 YYNGEE. V lost 2 bases to trimming and J lost 5 bases; unmatched junction nucleotides: 6. CDR3 loop: CASSVSGTGVTGELFF. In DNA form, the CDR3 reads TGTGCCAGCAGCGTTTCCGGGACAGGGGTTACCGGGGAGCTGTTTTTT.

The chain employs TRBV9 and TRBJ2-7; 14 bases line up with TRBD2. CDR1 is SGDLS, CDR2 YYNGEE, per germline. The CDR3 covers 17 residues. The trim removed 4 bases at V and 5 bases at J, leaving 11 bases unmatched. CDR3 nucleotide sequence: TGTGCCAGCAGCAAGGGGGTTGGGACTAGCGGGAGTGACGAGCAGTACTTC. It specifies CASSKGVGTSGSDEQYF.

V gene TRBV10-3 combines with J gene TRBJ2-1, with TRBD2 matching 7 bases. CDR1 is ENHRY and CDR2 is SYGVKD in the germline V gene. The trim removed 5 bases at V and 3 bases at J, leaving 4 bases unmatched. This CDR3 has 14 amino acids. CDR3 sequence reads: CAISYSGLYNEQFF. CDR3 DNA sequence: TGTGCCATCAGTTATAGCGGGCTCTACAATGAGCAGTTCTTC.

V gene TRBV6-5 combines with J gene TRBJ1-2; TRBD1 might be the D (5 bases). The germline CDR1 and CDR2 sequences are MNHEY and SVGAGI. The CDR3 consists of 12 residues. Trimming left V 6 bases short and J 8 bases short, with 13 bases between. The CDR3 here is CASRADSLGYTF. DNA for the CDR3: TGTGCCAGCAGAGCCGACAGTTTGGGCTACACCTTC.

This rearrangement joins TRBV3-1 (or the pseudogene TRBV3-2) to TRBJ2-7, with 10 bases aligning to TRBD1. The CDR3 consists of 14 residues. From germline, CDR1 is LGHDT and CDR2 YNNKEL (reference sequence). V shed 4 bases and J 5 bases; nucleotides not matched to a gene: 5. In DNA, the CDR3 is TGTGCCAGCAGCCGACAGGGGGCTTGGGACGAGCAGTACTTC. It specifies CASSRQGAWDEQYF.

This chain links TRBV9 with TRBJ1-2, with TRBD1 matching 10 bases. Germline V gene data show CDR1 as SGDLS and CDR2 as YYNGEE. The CDR3 is made up of 15 amino acids. The V segment lost 3 bases and the J segment 7 bases; nucleotides outside the gene matches: 9. The CDR3 spells CASSARDRGIVGYTF. The CDR3 DNA sequence: TGTGCCAGCAGCGCCCGGGACAGGGGAATTGTTGGCTACACCTTC. The whole variable domain, filled in from reference TRBV9 and TRBJ1-2, reads DSGVTQTPKHLITATGQRVTLRCSPRSGDLSVYWYQQSLDQGLQFLIQYYNGEERAKGNILERFSAQQFPDLHSELNLSSLELGDSALYFCASSARDRGIVGYTFGSGTRLTVV.

This chain uses TRBV9 with TRBJ1-2; maybe TRBD1 (6 bases). Trimming left V 4 bases short and J 4 bases short, with 14 bases between. This CDR3 comprises 14 residues. CDR1 and CDR2 from the germline V gene are SGDLS and YYNGEE. The CDR3 loop reads CASSPGGQSYGYTF. The DNA of the CDR3 is TGTGCCAGCAGCCCGGGAGGACAGAGCTATGGCTACACCTTC.

The chain recombines TRBV14 with TRBJ1-6; D unresolved. This CDR3 region has 14 residues. V gave up 1 base and J gave up 9 bases, with 10 bases separating them. CDR1 is SGHDN, CDR2 FVKESK, per germline. The CDR3 nucleotides read TGTGCCAGCAGCCAAGTAGGAGTGGCTTCACCCCTCCACTTT. It translates to CASSQVGVASPLHF.

The chain links TRBV6-2 or TRBV6-3 to TRBJ1-2, with D hard to call. The CDR3 loop spans 15 amino acids. The germline CDR1 and CDR2 sequences are MNHEY and SVGEGT. Trimming took 0 bases from V and 6 from J, leaving 14 bases between them. The CDR3 sequence: CASSYSGSPEHGYTF. Written as DNA, the CDR3 is TGTGCCAGCAGTTACTCTGGCAGCCCGGAGCATGGCTACACCTTC.

The chain carries TRBV28 and TRBJ2-5; D not certain. V shed 1 base and J shed 3 bases, with 9 bases lying between them. From germline, CDR1 is MDHEN and CDR2 SYDVKM. This CDR3 is built from 14 residues. DNA of the CDR3: TGTGCCAGCAGTTTATTACTTTATAAAGAGACCCAGTACTTC. The encoded protein is CASSLLLYKETQYF.

V gene TRBV11-3 combines with J gene TRBJ2-1, with TRBD2 matching over 11 bases. Losses at the gene ends were 3 bases for V and 8 bases for J; bases not matched to a gene: 21. Germline V gene sequence: CDR1 SGHNT, CDR2 YENEEA. CDR3 length: 20 amino acids. The CDR3 region has the DNA TGTGCCAGCAGCTTGAGGGGCTTGGCTAGCGGGGGGTCTGTCATGGATGAGCAGTTCTTC. Its protein product is CASSLRGLASGGSVMDEQFF.

The chain carries TRBV3-1 (or the pseudogene TRBV3-2) and TRBJ1-4; 9 positions agree with TRBD1. This CDR3 has 18 amino acids. With 0 bases clipped from V and 2 bases from J, the junction kept 7 bases outside the gene matches. The germline CDR1 and CDR2 sequences are LGHDT and YNNKEL (reference sequence). This chain's CDR3 is CASSQDGTGTFTNEKLFF. Written as DNA, the CDR3 is TGTGCCAGCAGCCAAGATGGGACAGGGACGTTTACTAATGAAAAACTGTTTTTT.

The chain couples TRBV27 to TRBJ2-1; D may be TRBD2 (5 bases). The CDR3 is 14 residues long. V was pared by 3 bases and J by 5 bases, with 11 bases between. CDR1 and CDR2 (germline): MNHEY, SMNVEV (reference sequence). The CDR3 protein is CASSFVGDDNEQFF. CDR3 in DNA: TGTGCCAGCAGTTTTGTCGGGGATGACAATGAGCAGTTCTTC.

V is TRBV5-1 and J is TRBJ2-1; unclear D gene. This CDR3 comprises 13 residues. V gave up 0 bases and J gave up 7 bases, with 8 bases separating them. CDR1 and CDR2 from the germline V gene are SGHRS and YFSETQ. The CDR3 sequence: CASSLEPGNEQFF. The CDR3 coding sequence is TGCGCCAGCAGCTTGGAGCCAGGTAATGAGCAGTTCTTC.

In this sample, this clone turned up once. The chain recombines TRBV4-3 with TRBJ2-3; 12 bases map to TRBD1. CDR1 and CDR2 from the germline V gene are LGHNA and YSLEER. The J segment lost 1 base and the V segment lost 0 bases, leaving 14 bases of the junction unmatched. The CDR3 is 21 amino acids. CDR3 DNA: TGCGCCAGCAGCCAAGATATGGGGACAGGGGGCTTGACGGGACGCACAGATACGCAGTATTTT. It is translated as CASSQDMGTGGLTGRTDTQYF.

This clone was observed once. The chain joins TRBV28 to TRBJ1-5, with TRBD1 identical over 9 bases. The CDR3 is made up of 21 amino acids. The J segment lost 6 bases and the V segment lost 1 base, leaving 22 bases of the junction unmatched. Germline loops: CDR1 MDHEN, CDR2 SYDVKM. CDR3 coding DNA: TGTGCCAGCAGTTTATTATTAGGGGCTACCTGGGGACAGGGAAAGAGTCAGCCCCAGCATTTT. Translating gives CASSLLLGATWGQGKSQPQHF.

As regards this clone: The identical CDR3 is also encoded by other nucleotide sequences in the sample. The chain couples TRBV4-1 to TRBJ1-5; D remains unclear. Trimming stripped 0 bases from V and 5 bases from J, with 5 bases between. The germline gives CDR1 MGHRA, CDR2 YSYEKL. The CDR3 runs to 13 residues. The CDR3 region has the DNA TGCGCCAGCAGCCAAGAACGGGATCAGCCCCAGCATTTT. Its translation is CASSQERDQPQHF.